This entry describes one TCR beta chain. Its antigen is unidentified. This entry comes from a study of molecular identifiers for immune sequencing clone quantification. Study-level results: Detection of one spiked Jurkat cell's TCR RNA reportedly worked in 850,000 to 1,000,000 naive cells. Clonotypes topping 20 RNA copies carried over 97% of effector molecules but under 1% of naive ones.

CDR1 is LNHDA and CDR2 is SQIVND in the germline V gene (reference sequence). This CDR3 has 17 amino acids. Trimming at V came to 5 bases and at J to 3 bases, leaving 12 bases not matched to a gene. When naive CD8 T cells were sorted, they were gated as CD8+CD4-CCR7+CD45RA+. Libraries of bulk TCR were made by previously described methods (with listed TCR primers). TCRdb reprocessed the PCR reads with MiXCR, giving one entry per CDR3 protein. The table has 85,000 to 120,000 distinct CDR3 sequences, 30% to 35% seen once. Sequencing input: naive CD8+ T cells from blood, with Jurkat cell RNA spiked in. Described subset: FACS-sorted CD8+CD4-CCR7+CD45RA+ naive T cells. The receptor was isolated from a human donor in good health. Some libraries in this study had Jurkat cell RNA spiked in. The chain combines TRBV19 with TRBJ2-3; 9 nucleotides match TRBD1. Written as DNA, the CDR3 is TGTGCCAGTAGTCTGATGACCGGGACAGGGTCGACAGATACGCAGTATTTT. Its translation: CASSLMTGTGSTDTQYF. Using reference TRBV19 and TRBJ2-3 for the parts outside the CDR3, the full variable domain is DGGITQSPKYLFRKEGQNVTLSCEQNLNHDAMYWYRQDPGQGLRLIYYSQIVNDFQKGDIAEGYSVSREKKESFPLTVTSAQKNPTAFYLCASSLMTGTGSTDTQYFGPGTRLTVL.